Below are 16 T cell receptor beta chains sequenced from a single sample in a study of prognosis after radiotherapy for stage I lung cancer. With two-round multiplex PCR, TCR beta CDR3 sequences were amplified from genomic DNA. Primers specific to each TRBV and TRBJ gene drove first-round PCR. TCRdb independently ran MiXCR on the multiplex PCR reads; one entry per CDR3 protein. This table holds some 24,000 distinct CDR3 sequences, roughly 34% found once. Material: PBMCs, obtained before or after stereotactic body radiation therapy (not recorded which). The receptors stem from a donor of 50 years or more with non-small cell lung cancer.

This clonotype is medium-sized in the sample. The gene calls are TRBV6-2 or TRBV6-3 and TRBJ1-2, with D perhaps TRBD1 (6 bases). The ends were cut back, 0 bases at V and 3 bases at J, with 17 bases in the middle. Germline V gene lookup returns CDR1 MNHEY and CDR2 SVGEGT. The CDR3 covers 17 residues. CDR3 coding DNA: TGTGCCAGCAGTTACTCGAAGTCCGGTGACAGGTACTATGGCTACACCTTC. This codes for CASSYSKSGDRYYGYTF.

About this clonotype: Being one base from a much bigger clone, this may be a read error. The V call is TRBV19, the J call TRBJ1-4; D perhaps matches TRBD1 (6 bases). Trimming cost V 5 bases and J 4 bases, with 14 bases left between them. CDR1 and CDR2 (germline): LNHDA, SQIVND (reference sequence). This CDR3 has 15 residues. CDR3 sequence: CASSGRTDVNEKLFF. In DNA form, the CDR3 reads TGTGCCAGTAGTGGAAGGACAGATGTTAATGAAAAACTGTTTTTT. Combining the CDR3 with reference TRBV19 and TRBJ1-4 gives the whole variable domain DGGITQSPKYLFRKEGQNVTLSCEQNLNHDAMYWYRQDPGQGLRLIYYSQIVNDFQKGDIAEGYSVSREKKESFPLTVTSAQKNPTAFYLCASSGRTDVNEKLFFGSGTQLSVL.

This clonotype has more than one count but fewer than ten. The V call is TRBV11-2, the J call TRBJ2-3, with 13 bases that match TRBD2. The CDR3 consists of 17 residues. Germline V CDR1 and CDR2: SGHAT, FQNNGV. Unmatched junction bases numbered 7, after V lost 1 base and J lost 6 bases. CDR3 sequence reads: CASSLVLLAGGEDTQYF. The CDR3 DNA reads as TGTGCCAGCAGCTTAGTTTTACTAGCGGGAGGGGAGGATACGCAGTATTTT. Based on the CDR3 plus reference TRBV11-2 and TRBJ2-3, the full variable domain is EAGVAQSPRYKIIEKRQSVAFWCNPISGHATLYWYQQILGQGPKLLIQFQNNGVVDDSQLPKDRFSAERLKGVDSTLKIQPAKLEDSAVYLCASSLVLLAGGEDTQYFGPGTRLTVL.

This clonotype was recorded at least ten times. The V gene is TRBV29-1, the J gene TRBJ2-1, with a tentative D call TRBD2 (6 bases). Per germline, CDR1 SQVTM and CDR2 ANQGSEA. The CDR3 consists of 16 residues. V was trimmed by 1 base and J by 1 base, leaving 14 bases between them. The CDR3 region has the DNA TGCAGCGTTGAAGGGGGTAGCGGAGGGTCCTACAATGAGCAGTTCTTC. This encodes CSVEGGSGGSYNEQFF.

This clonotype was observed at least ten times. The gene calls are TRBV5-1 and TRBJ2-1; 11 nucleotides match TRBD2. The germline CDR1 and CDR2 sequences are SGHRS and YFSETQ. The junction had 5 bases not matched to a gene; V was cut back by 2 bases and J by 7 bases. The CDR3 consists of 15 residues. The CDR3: CASSFFTSGSNEQFF. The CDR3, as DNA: TGCGCCAGCAGCTTCTTTACTAGCGGGAGTAATGAGCAGTTCTTC.

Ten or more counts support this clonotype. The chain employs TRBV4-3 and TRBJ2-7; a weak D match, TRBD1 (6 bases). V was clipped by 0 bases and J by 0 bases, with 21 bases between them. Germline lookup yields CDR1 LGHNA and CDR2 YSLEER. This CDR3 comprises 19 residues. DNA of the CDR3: TGCGCCAGCAGCCAAGATGAAGGGTTTTCCCGGGACAACTCCTACGAGCAGTACTTC. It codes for CASSQDEGFSRDNSYEQYF.

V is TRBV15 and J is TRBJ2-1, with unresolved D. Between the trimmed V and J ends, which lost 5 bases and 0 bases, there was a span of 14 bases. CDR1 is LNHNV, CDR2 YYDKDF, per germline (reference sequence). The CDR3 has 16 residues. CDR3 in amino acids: CATSPTRSRSYNEQFF. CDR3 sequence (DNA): TGTGCCACCAGCCCCACCAGGTCCCGCTCCTACAATGAGCAGTTCTTC. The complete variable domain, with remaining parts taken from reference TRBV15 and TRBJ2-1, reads DAMVIQNPRYQVTQFGKPVTLSCSQTLNHNVMYWYQQKSSQAPKLLFHYYDKDFNNEADTPDNFQSRRPNTSFCFLDIRSPGLGDTAMYLCATSPTRSRSYNEQFFGPGTRLTVL.

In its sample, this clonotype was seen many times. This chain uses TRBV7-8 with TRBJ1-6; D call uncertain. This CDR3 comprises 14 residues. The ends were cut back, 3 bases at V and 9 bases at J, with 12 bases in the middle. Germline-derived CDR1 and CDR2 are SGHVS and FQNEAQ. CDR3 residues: CASSFRSIGSPLHF. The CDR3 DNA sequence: TGTGCCAGCAGCTTTAGGAGTATTGGTTCACCCCTCCACTTT.

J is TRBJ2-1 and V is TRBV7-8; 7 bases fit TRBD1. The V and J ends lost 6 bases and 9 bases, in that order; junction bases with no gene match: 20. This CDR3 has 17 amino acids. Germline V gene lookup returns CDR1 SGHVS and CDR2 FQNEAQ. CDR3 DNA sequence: TGTGCCAGCAGTTACAAAACCGGGACAGCGCCTACATTTGAGCAGTTCTTC. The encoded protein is CASSYKTGTAPTFEQFF.

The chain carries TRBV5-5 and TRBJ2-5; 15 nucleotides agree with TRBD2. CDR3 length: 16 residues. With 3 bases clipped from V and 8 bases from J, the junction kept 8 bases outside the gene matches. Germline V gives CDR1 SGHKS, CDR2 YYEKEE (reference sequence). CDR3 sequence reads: CASSSGLAGGLDTQYF. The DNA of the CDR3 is TGTGCCAGCAGCTCCGGACTAGCGGGAGGGTTAGATACCCAGTACTTC.

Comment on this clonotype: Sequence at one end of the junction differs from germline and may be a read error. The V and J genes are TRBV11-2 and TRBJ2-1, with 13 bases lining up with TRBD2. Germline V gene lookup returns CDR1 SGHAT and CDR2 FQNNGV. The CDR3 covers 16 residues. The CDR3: CASSLDTSGRGNEHFF. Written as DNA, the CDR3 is TGTGCCAGTAGCTTAGATACTAGCGGGAGGGGGAATGAGCATTTCTTC.

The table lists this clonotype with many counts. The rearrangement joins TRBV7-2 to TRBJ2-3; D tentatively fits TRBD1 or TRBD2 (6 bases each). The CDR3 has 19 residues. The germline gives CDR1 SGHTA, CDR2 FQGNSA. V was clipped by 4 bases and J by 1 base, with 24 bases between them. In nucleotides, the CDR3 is TGTGCCAGCAGCTCCCGAGGGGGAGGCAGAAAGGATCGCACAGATACGCAGTATTTT. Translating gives CASSSRGGGRKDRTDTQYF. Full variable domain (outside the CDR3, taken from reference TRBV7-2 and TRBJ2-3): GAGVSQSPSNKVTEKGKDVELRCDPISGHTALYWYRQSLGQGLEFLIYFQGNSAPDKSGLPSDRFSAERTGGSVSTLTIQRTQQEDSAVYLCASSSRGGGRKDRTDTQYFGPGTRLTVL.

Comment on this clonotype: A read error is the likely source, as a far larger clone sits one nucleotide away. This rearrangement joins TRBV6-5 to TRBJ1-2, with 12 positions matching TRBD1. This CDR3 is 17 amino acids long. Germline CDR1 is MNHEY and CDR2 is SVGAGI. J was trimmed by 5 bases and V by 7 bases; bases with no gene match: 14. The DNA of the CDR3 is TGTGCCAGCACGCGGGACAGGGGGCTGTTCAACCTTTATGGCTACACCTTC. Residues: CASTRDRGLFNLYGYTF.

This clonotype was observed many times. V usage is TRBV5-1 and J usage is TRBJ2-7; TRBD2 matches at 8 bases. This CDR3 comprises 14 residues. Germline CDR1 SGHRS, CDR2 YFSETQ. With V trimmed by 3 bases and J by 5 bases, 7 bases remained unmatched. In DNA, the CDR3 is TGCGCCAGCAGCTATGGCGGGAGGATGGACGAGCAGTACTTC. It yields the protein CASSYGGRMDEQYF.

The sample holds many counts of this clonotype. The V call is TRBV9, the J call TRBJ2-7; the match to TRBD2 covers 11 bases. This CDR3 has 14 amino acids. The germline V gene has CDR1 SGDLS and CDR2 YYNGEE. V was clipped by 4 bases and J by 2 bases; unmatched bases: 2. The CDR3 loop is CASSPSGGTYEQYF. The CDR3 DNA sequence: TGTGCCAGCAGCCCTAGCGGGGGGACCTACGAGCAGTACTTC.

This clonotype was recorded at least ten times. The CDR3 nucleotides are TGTGCCAGCAGTGAGCTATCCTTAGGAAGCTATGGCTACACCTTC. Its translation: CASSELSLGSYGYTF. The chain recombines TRBV6-1 with TRBJ1-2; no clear D gene. Germline V CDR1 and CDR2: MNHNS, SASEGT. V was trimmed by 3 bases and J by 4 bases, leaving 15 bases between them. The length of the CDR3 is 15 residues.